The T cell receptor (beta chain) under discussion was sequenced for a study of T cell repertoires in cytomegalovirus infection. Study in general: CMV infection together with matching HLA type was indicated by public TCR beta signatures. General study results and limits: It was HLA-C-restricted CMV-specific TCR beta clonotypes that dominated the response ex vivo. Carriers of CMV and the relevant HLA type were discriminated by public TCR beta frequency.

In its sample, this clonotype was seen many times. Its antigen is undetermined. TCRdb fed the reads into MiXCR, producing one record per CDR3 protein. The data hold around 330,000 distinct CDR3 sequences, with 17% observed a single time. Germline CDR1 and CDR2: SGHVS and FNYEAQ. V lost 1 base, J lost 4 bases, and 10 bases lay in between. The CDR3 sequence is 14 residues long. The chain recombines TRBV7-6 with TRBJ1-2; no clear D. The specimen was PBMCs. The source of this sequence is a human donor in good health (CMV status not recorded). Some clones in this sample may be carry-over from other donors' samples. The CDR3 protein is CASSLVWDTYGYTF. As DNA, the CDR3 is TGTGCCAGCAGCTTAGTGTGGGATACCTATGGCTACACCTTC.